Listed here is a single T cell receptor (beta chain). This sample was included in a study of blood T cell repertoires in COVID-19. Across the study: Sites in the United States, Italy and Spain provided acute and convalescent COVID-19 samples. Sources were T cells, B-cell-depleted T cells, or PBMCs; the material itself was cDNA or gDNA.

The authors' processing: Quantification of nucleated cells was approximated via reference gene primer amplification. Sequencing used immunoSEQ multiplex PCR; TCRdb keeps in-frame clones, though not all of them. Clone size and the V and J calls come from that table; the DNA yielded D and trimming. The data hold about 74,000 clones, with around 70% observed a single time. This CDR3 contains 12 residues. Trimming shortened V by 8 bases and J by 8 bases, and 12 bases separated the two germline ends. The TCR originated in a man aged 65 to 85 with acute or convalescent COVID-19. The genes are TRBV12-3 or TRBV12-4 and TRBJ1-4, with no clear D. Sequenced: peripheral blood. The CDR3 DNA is TGTGCCAGCGGAACCCGGAGAGAAAAACTGTTTTTT. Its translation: CASGTRREKLFF.